The sample holds a few counts of the clone carrying this TCR beta chain. Its antigen is not known. The sample is drawn from a study of cytomegalovirus exposure and HLA in healthy donors. For the study at large: The study placed approximately 78% of its roughly 410 genotyped donors in the Caucasian-associated ancestry cluster.

Study-level points and caveats: In a later analysis, specific HLA alleles were associated with 15,000 or so TCR beta sequences at a 0.05 false discovery rate. Across all donors, roughly uniform sequencing depth was an assumption of the presence/absence analyses. Many donors shared some public TCRs, even though most TCR sequences were rare.

Deletions cut 6 bases from V and 1 base from J, with 3 bases between. The germline CDR1 and CDR2 sequences are MGHDK and SYGVNS. The CDR3 sequence is 11 residues long. PCR primers comprised 60 Vbeta and 13 Jbeta primers. The table came from immunoSEQ multiplex PCR; TCRdb's copy has only in-frame clones and leaves some out. Of more than 150,000 clones listed, 78% are singletons. This rearrangement joins TRBV25-1 to TRBJ1-1; no reliable D call. This clonotype was sampled from a woman in her 50s in good health and CMV-seropositive. Sequenced input: PBMCs. CDR3 nucleotide sequence: TGTGCCAGCAGCCGGAACACTGAAGCTTTCTTT. Translated: CASSRNTEAFF. Using reference TRBV25-1 and TRBJ1-1 for the parts outside the CDR3, the full variable domain is EADIYQTPRYLVIGTGKKITLECSQTMGHDKMYWYQQDPGMELHLIHYSYGVNSTEKGDLSSESTVSRIRTEHFPLTLESARPSHTSQYLCASSRNTEAFFGQGTRLTVV.